These T cell receptor beta chains were read from a single sample in a study of CD8 T cells in ankylosing spondylitis. TCRdb ran MiXCR on the 5' RACE reads and lists one entry per CDR3 protein. Altogether about 220,000 distinct CDR3 sequences are present, 25% to 30% being singletons, with the ten largest covering 6.6%. Sequencing was carried out using blood, either unsorted or a sorted T cell fraction (not recorded which). The receptors derive from a male donor with ankylosing spondylitis or in good health (not recorded which). Each CDR3 is given with its conserved first and last residue. A D gene is named only where the DNA matches it firmly. Expanded clones are given a class, and other clones once, few, many or no size at all.

J	size	V	D	DNA	CDR3
TRBJ2-5	-	TRBV20-1	-	TGCAGTGCTAGTGGGTCGGAAGGAGACCAAGAGACCCAGTACTTC	CSASGSEGDQETQYF
TRBJ2-7	-	TRBV20-1	-	TGCAGTGCGACTCTCCGTCCGGGTTACGAGCAGTACTTC	CSATLRPGYEQYF
TRBJ2-3	many	TRBV11-1	TRBD2	TGTGCCAGCAGTCCATCTCGTAGGGTTGCGGGAGTTTTGAGTACGTCAGATACGCAGTATTTT	CASSPSRRVAGVLSTSDTQYF
TRBJ2-7	-	TRBV29-1	-	TGCAGCGTCCATTGGACAGAAGCCTACGAGCAGTACTTC	CSVHWTEAYEQYF
TRBJ2-7	-	TRBV6-1	-	TGTGCCAGCAGTCGCCGGACCGACTCCTACGAGCAGTACTTC	CASSRRTDSYEQYF
TRBJ2-1	many	TRBV7-9	-	TGTGCCAGCAGCCCCGAGCCCTCTTTCTCCTACAATGAGCAGTTCTTC	CASSPEPSFSYNEQFF
TRBJ2-7	-	TRBV20-1	TRBD2	TGCAGTGCAAGCAGGCTAGCGGAGGGGGAGCAGTACTTC	CSASRLAEGEQYF
TRBJ2-7	many	TRBV5-5	-	TGTGCCAGCAGCTTGGCGTCGGAGGGAAAACGCGAGCAGTACTTC	CASSLASEGKREQYF
TRBJ1-5	few	TRBV6-1	-	TGTGCCAGCAGTGGGAACATTCTCAATCAGCCCCAGCATTTT	CASSGNILNQPQHF
TRBJ1-6	few	TRBV20-1	-	TGCAGTGCTAGAGAGTGGCAGGGAAATTCACCCCTCCACTTT	CSAREWQGNSPLHF
TRBJ2-1	many	TRBV7-9	-	TGTGCCAGCAGCCTACACTCTCTCTCCTACAATGAGCAGTTCTTC	CASSLHSLSYNEQFF
TRBJ2-1	many	TRBV12-3/TRBV12-4	TRBD2	TGTGCCAGCAGTTTAGCAAGCGGGAGGCGTCGAAATGAGCAGTTCTTC	CASSLASGRRRNEQFF
TRBJ1-1	many	TRBV5-1	TRBD1	TGCGCCAGCAGCTTGGGCGGGACAGCGAACACTGAAGCTTTCTTT	CASSLGGTANTEAFF
TRBJ2-7	-	TRBV4-2	TRBD2	TGTGCCAGCAGCTCGGCTAGCGGGAGAACGGTCTACGAGCAGTACTTC	CASSSASGRTVYEQYF
TRBJ2-5	many	TRBV3-1	-	TGTGCCAGCAGCCTCCTCGGTGCACAAGAGACCCAGTACTTC	CASSLLGAQETQYF
TRBJ2-1	-	TRBV6-1	-	TGTGCCAGCAGCCCCATCGGGAGCTACGGGAATGAGCAGTTCTTC	CASSPIGSYGNEQFF
TRBJ2-2	many	TRBV6-1	TRBD1	TGTGCCAGCAGCTCGGGACAGATTAACACCGGGGAGCTGTTTTTT	CASSSGQINTGELFF
TRBJ1-4	many	TRBV7-9	-	TGTGCCAGCAGCTCACTCAATGAAAAACTGTTTTTT	CASSSLNEKLFF
TRBJ2-1	-	TRBV7-2	-	TGTGCCAGCAGCTCCCAGAGGGGGAGGGAGCAGTTCTTC	CASSSQRGREQFF
TRBJ2-1	-	TRBV20-1	-	TGCAGTGCCTCTGGAGACCTCCTTGAGCAGTTCTTC	CSASGDLLEQFF
TRBJ2-5	many	TRBV5-6	-	TGTGCCAGCAGCTTCTACGGGAGATCGGAGACCCAGTACTTC	CASSFYGRSETQYF
TRBJ2-3	few	TRBV29-1	TRBD1	TGCAGCGTTGAATCCCAGGGGGTGAGGGCGCAGTATTTT	CSVESQGVRAQYF
TRBJ2-1	many	TRBV6-1	TRBD2	TGTGCCAGCAGGAAGCGGGAGAAATCTAACAATGAGCAGTTCTTC	CASRKREKSNNEQFF
TRBJ1-6	-	TRBV27	-	TGTGCCAGCAGTTTACGGGGAATAGGTTCACCCCTCCACTTT	CASSLRGIGSPLHF
TRBJ2-2	-	TRBV20-1	TRBD2	TGCAGTGCTGGGGGGGTGAACACCGGGGAGCTGTTTTTT	CSAGGVNTGELFF
TRBJ2-3	few	TRBV20-1	-	TGCAGTGCGTGCCTCAGGGGCTGGGCAGATACGCAGTATTTT	CSACLRGWADTQYF
TRBJ2-1	-	TRBV5-1	TRBD2	TGCGCCAGCAGCTTGGCGCCAACTAGCGGTAGCAATGAGCAGTTCTTC	CASSLAPTSGSNEQFF
TRBJ1-4	many	TRBV18	-	TGTGCCAGCTCACCAAGGACGGCGATGGGTGAAAAACTGTTTTTT	CASSPRTAMGEKLFF
TRBJ2-1	once	TRBV4-2	TRBD2	TGTGCCAGCAGCCAAGATGTACTAGCGGGAGAGGGTGAGCAGTTCTTC	CASSQDVLAGEGEQFF
TRBJ2-5	-	TRBV20-1	-	TGCAGTGCTAATCTGGACAACCAACAAGAGACCCAGTACTTC	CSANLDNQQETQYF
TRBJ2-1	-	TRBV20-1	-	TGCAGTGCTAGGGGCGACGAGCACTACAATGAGCAGTTCTTC	CSARGDEHYNEQFF
TRBJ1-1	-	TRBV12-3/TRBV12-4	-	TGTGCCAGCACGCCACGGGCCGGGAACACTGAAGCTTTCTTT	CASTPRAGNTEAFF
TRBJ2-4	many	TRBV6-5	TRBD1	TGTGCCAGCAGTTACTCGGGTCCGGGACAGGCCCAAAACATTCAGTACTTC	CASSYSGPGQAQNIQYF
TRBJ2-5	many	TRBV20-1	TRBD1	TGCAGTGCTTTAGACAGGGCGCGACAAGAGACCCAGTACTTC	CSALDRARQETQYF
TRBJ1-2	many	TRBV7-8	TRBD1	TGTGCCAGCAGCGTCAGGGGGGACTATGGCTACACCTTC	CASSVRGDYGYTF
TRBJ2-7	-	TRBV29-1	-	TGCAGCGCTCATCAGGGATCCGAGCAGTACTTC	CSAHQGSEQYF
TRBJ2-5	many	TRBV3-1	TRBD2	TGTGCCAGCAGCCTGAGGGTCGGAGCGGGAGGCTTCCAAGAGACCCAGTACTTC	CASSLRVGAGGFQETQYF
TRBJ2-5	-	TRBV7-2	-	TGTGCCAGCAGCGCAGGGAGCCGGGGAGAGACCCAGTACTTC	CASSAGSRGETQYF
TRBJ2-1	many	TRBV2	TRBD2	TGTGCCAGCAGACTAGCGGGAGTCCCTGAGCAGTTCTTC	CASRLAGVPEQFF
TRBJ2-2	many	TRBV5-1	TRBD1	TGCGCCAGCAGCTTGGACAGGGGGACTACCGGGGAGCTGTTTTTT	CASSLDRGTTGELFF
TRBJ2-3	many	TRBV7-2	-	TGTGCCAGCAGCTTACGGGTCTCTCAGTGGGCAGATACGCAGTATTTT	CASSLRVSQWADTQYF
TRBJ2-7	many	TRBV7-8	-	TGTGCCAGCAGCTCGAGGGACGTGTTATACGAGCAGTACTTC	CASSSRDVLYEQYF
TRBJ2-3	-	TRBV12-3/TRBV12-4	TRBD1	TGTGCCAGCAGTTTAGATCAGGGGGCAGCCAACACAGATACGCAGTATTTT	CASSLDQGAANTDTQYF
TRBJ2-3	many	TRBV3-1	-	TGTGCCAGCAGCCAAGAGGCGGTGACAGATACGCAGTATTTT	CASSQEAVTDTQYF
TRBJ2-1	many	TRBV9	TRBD1	TGTGCCAGCAGCGTAGGTTTACAGGGGGCCTACAATGAGCAGTTCTTC	CASSVGLQGAYNEQFF
TRBJ1-2	few	TRBV5-1	-	TGCGCCAGCAGCCCGCAGGGAAGTGACTATGGCTACACCTTC	CASSPQGSDYGYTF
TRBJ2-7	few	TRBV14	-	TGTGCCAGCAGCCAGGGGGGGCCGCAGTACTTC	CASSQGGPQYF
TRBJ2-1	once	TRBV6-5	-	TGTGCCAGCAGCCTTACCGGGGAACTCGAGCAGTTCTTC	CASSLTGELEQFF
TRBJ2-2	-	TRBV12-5	-	TGTGCTAGTGGTTTCGGGGCGGGGATCACCGGGGAGCTGTTTTTT	CASGFGAGITGELFF
TRBJ2-7	-	TRBV5-1	TRBD2	TGCGCCAGCAGCTTGGTGGGGGGGGAATCAGTCTACGAGCAGTACTTC	CASSLVGGESVYEQYF
TRBJ1-1	-	TRBV20-1	-	TGCAGTGCTAGAGATCGGGGGGTTGAAGCTTTCTTT	CSARDRGVEAFF
TRBJ2-7	-	TRBV20-1	TRBD1	TGCAGTGCTAGAGATTTACAGGGGGCGTCCTACGAGCAGTACTTC	CSARDLQGASYEQYF
TRBJ2-7	many	TRBV27	TRBD2	TGTGCCAGCAGTTTCCTTACTAGCGTCTCGCCCTACGAGCAGTACTTC	CASSFLTSVSPYEQYF
TRBJ2-3	-	TRBV12-3/TRBV12-4	-	TGTGCCAGCAGTTTCGGGTCCCCTCCGGATACGCAGTATTTT	CASSFGSPPDTQYF